The rows below give T cell receptor beta chains drawn from one sample of a study of long-term antiretroviral therapy in people with HIV. Method: immunoSEQ multiplex PCR; TCRdb's copy keeps in-frame clones and lacks some. Among some 35,000 clones, approximately 83% were seen once, and the ten largest hold roughly 7.9%. This specimen was unsorted PBMCs, taken 0.4 years before starting antiretroviral therapy. The origin of the receptors is a young man with HIV. CDR3s include the opening cysteine and the closing phenylalanine or tryptophan. A D gene is named only where the DNA matches it firmly. Size is omitted from some rows. Given values are once, few, many or a class for expanded clones.

j_call clone_size d_call v_call cdr3_aa cdr3_nt
TRBJ2-7 NA TRBD1 TRBV4-1 CASSFGTAPDSYEQYF TGCGCCAGCAGCTTCGGGACAGCCCCCGACTCCTACGAGCAGTACTTC
TRBJ2-1 NA TRBD2 TRBV7-2 CASTRGGAYNEQFF TGTGCCAGCACCCGGGGGGGCGCCTACAATGAGCAGTTCTTC
TRBJ2-7 NA NA TRBV14 CASSRFSGTEYEQYF TGTGCCAGCAGCCGTTTCAGCGGGACAGAATACGAGCAGTACTTC
TRBJ1-2 NA NA TRBV6-1 CASSDFGARVGYTF TGTGCCAGCAGTGATTTCGGGGCCCGCGTTGGCTACACCTTC
TRBJ1-4 NA TRBD1 TRBV6-6 CASSDWDSSNEKLFF TGTGCCAGCAGTGATTGGGACAGCTCTAATGAAAAACTGTTTTTT
TRBJ1-3 NA TRBD1 TRBV7-9 CASSFRDRVNTIYF TGTGCCAGCAGCTTCCGGGACAGGGTTAACACCATATATTTT
TRBJ1-1 NA TRBD1 TRBV30 CAWSSSRGRLVAFF TGTGCCTGGAGTAGTAGTAGGGGGCGATTAGTAGCTTTCTTT
TRBJ2-3 NA TRBD2 TRBV5-1 CASSFVAGTTDTQYF TGCGCCAGCAGCTTTGTAGCGGGGACCACAGATACGCAGTATTTT
TRBJ2-7 NA TRBD2 TRBV9 CASSLAGEDEQYF TGTGCCAGCAGCTTAGCGGGGGAAGACGAGCAGTACTTC
TRBJ2-1 NA NA TRBV18 CASSPPLRGDSHPGEQFF TGTGCCAGCTCACCCCCGCTGCGGGGAGACAGTCACCCAGGGGAGCAGTTCTTC
TRBJ2-7 NA TRBD2 TRBV19 CASSTTGTGGWGEQYF TGTGCCAGTAGTACTACCGGGACGGGGGGTTGGGGCGAGCAGTACTTC
TRBJ2-5 NA TRBD1 TRBV5-4 CASSPTSGTGGETQYF TGTGCCAGCAGCCCCACAAGTGGGACAGGGGGAGAGACCCAGTACTTC
TRBJ2-7 NA NA TRBV6-5 CASSKETRGSYEQYF TGTGCCAGCAGTAAGGAGACTAGGGGCTCCTACGAGCAGTACTTC
TRBJ2-1 NA TRBD1 TRBV4-2 CASSPQGAFNEQFF TGTGCCAGCAGCCCGCAGGGGGCGTTCAATGAGCAGTTCTTC
TRBJ2-1 medium-sized NA TRBV29-1 CSGGQFNNEQFF TGCAGCGGTGGACAGTTCAACAATGAGCAGTTCTTC
TRBJ2-7 once NA TRBV7-9 CASSFTGRASYEQYF TGTGCCAGCAGCTTTACGGGAAGGGCCTCCTACGAGCAGTACTTC
TRBJ2-7 NA TRBD1 TRBV18 CASSPGDRVTYEQYF TGTGCCAGCTCACCAGGGGACAGGGTTACCTACGAGCAGTACTTC
TRBJ2-3 NA TRBD2 TRBV7-8 CASSLTGTSGRAEPDTQYF TGTGCCAGCAGCTTAACAGGGACTAGCGGGAGGGCCGAGCCAGATACGCAGTATTTT
TRBJ1-4 NA NA TRBV6-5 CASSYAGDFNEKLFF TGTGCCAGCAGTTACGCGGGGGATTTTAATGAAAAACTGTTTTTT
TRBJ2-3 once TRBD2 TRBV4-2 CASSQESGTSMYF TGTGCCAGCAGCCAAGAATCGGGGACTAGCATGTATTTT
TRBJ2-2 NA TRBD1 TRBV30 CAWSGDRVDTGELFF TGTGCCTGGAGTGGAGACAGGGTAGACACCGGGGAGCTGTTTTTT
TRBJ2-7 NA NA TRBV19 CASSMSTDYYEQYF TGTGCCAGTAGTATGTCCACTGATTACTACGAGCAGTACTTC
TRBJ2-7 NA NA TRBV4-3 CASSQAVGDSYEQYF TGCGCCAGCAGCCAAGCGGTCGGAGACTCCTACGAGCAGTACTTC
TRBJ2-7 NA TRBD2 TRBV7-9 CASSHGTSATYEQYF TGTGCCAGCAGCCACGGGACTAGCGCGACCTACGAGCAGTACTTC
TRBJ1-4 NA TRBD1 TRBV4-1 CASSQRGQGAGNEKLFF TGCGCCAGCAGCCAACGCGGACAGGGGGCCGGGAATGAAAAACTGTTTTTT
TRBJ2-3 NA TRBD2 TRBV5-4 CASSLGVAGGVGDTQYF TGTGCCAGCAGCTTGGGGGTAGCGGGAGGGGTAGGGGATACGCAGTATTTT
TRBJ2-5 NA TRBD2 TRBV30 CAWSVRRTSGGQETQYF TGTGCCTGGAGTGTACGAAGGACTAGCGGGGGACAAGAGACCCAGTACTTC
TRBJ1-1 NA NA TRBV30 CAWSASGWGTEAFF TGTGCCTGGAGTGCCAGTGGTTGGGGCACTGAAGCTTTCTTT
TRBJ2-1 NA NA TRBV27 CASSLPRTSRGGSYNEQFF TGTGCCAGCAGTTTACCCCGTACTTCGCGGGGTGGCTCCTACAATGAGCAGTTCTTC
TRBJ2-7 once NA TRBV5-1 CASSLELQNLYEQYF TGCGCCAGCAGCTTGGAATTACAGAACCTCTACGAGCAGTACTTC
TRBJ1-1 NA TRBD1 TRBV10-2 CASRDRGPNTEAFF TGCGCCAGCCGCGACAGGGGGCCAAACACTGAAGCTTTCTTT
TRBJ1-6 NA TRBD1 TRBV7-9 CASSLGQGPLSYNSPLHF TGTGCCAGCAGCTTGGGACAGGGACCCCTCTCCTATAATTCACCCCTCCACTTT
TRBJ2-1 NA NA TRBV6-6 CASSRGRGSDYNEQFF TGTGCCAGCAGCAGGGGTAGGGGGAGCGATTACAATGAGCAGTTCTTC
TRBJ1-5 few NA TRBV7-2 CASSLGARQPQHF TGTGCCAGCAGCTTAGGTGCGCGACAGCCCCAGCATTTT
TRBJ1-2 NA NA TRBV28 CASSLGGVGYGYTF TGTGCCAGCAGCCTGGGGGGCGTGGGCTATGGCTACACCTTC
TRBJ2-1 NA TRBD1 TRBV18 CASSPPTGFYNEQFF TGTGCCAGCTCACCACCGACAGGGTTCTACAATGAGCAGTTCTTC
TRBJ1-2 NA TRBD1 TRBV29-1 CSVAGQGNGYTF TGCAGCGTTGCGGGACAGGGGAATGGCTACACCTTC
TRBJ1-2 NA NA TRBV27 CASSLDGFNYGYTF TGTGCCAGCAGTCTTGACGGTTTTAACTATGGCTACACCTTC
TRBJ1-2 few TRBD1 TRBV2 CASRPGQALDGYTF TGTGCCAGCAGGCCGGGACAGGCCCTCGATGGCTACACCTTC
TRBJ2-7 NA TRBD2 TRBV27 CASSLRFSGGPYEQYF TGTGCCAGCAGTTTAAGATTTAGCGGGGGCCCCTACGAGCAGTACTTC
TRBJ2-5 once NA TRBV27 CASSQVWGEETQYF TGTGCCAGCAGCCAAGTCTGGGGGGAAGAGACCCAGTACTTC
TRBJ2-3 NA NA TRBV7-6 CASVQGYTQYF TGTGCCAGCGTACAGGGTTATACGCAGTATTTT
TRBJ1-2 NA NA TRBV7-9 CASSPGGNPGPYGYTF TGTGCCAGCAGCCCCGGAGGGAACCCTGGCCCCTATGGCTACACCTTC
TRBJ2-1 NA TRBD2 TRBV5-6 CASSGSGRALNEQFF TGTGCCAGCAGCGGGAGCGGGAGGGCCTTAAATGAGCAGTTCTTC
TRBJ2-5 NA TRBD1 TRBV5-1 CASSLLPGQQETQYF TGCGCCAGCAGCCTCCTACCGGGACAGCAAGAGACCCAGTACTTC
TRBJ1-4 once NA TRBV2 CASSEEIGGHNEKLFF TGTGCCAGCAGTGAAGAGATCGGAGGACATAATGAAAAACTGTTTTTT
TRBJ2-7 few TRBD1 TRBV27 CASSELGQPYEQYF TGTGCCAGCAGTGAACTGGGACAGCCCTACGAGCAGTACTTC
TRBJ1-2 NA TRBD1 TRBV6-1 CASSPGGKEGYTF TGTGCCAGCAGCCCAGGGGGCAAGGAAGGCTACACCTTC
TRBJ2-3 NA NA TRBV7-2 CASSLFGQRLADTQYF TGTGCCAGCAGCTTATTTGGGCAGCGACTAGCAGATACGCAGTATTTT
TRBJ2-7 NA TRBD2 TRBV7-3 CASSLRGGDSYEQYF TGTGCCAGCAGCTTAAGGGGGGGGGACTCCTACGAGCAGTACTTC
TRBJ1-6 few NA TRBV7-9 CASSSEGKPLHF TGTGCCAGCAGCTCAGAGGGTAAACCCCTCCACTTT
TRBJ2-5 NA TRBD1 TRBV19 CASSTWTGGTETQYF TGTGCCAGTAGTACATGGACAGGGGGCACAGAGACCCAGTACTTC
TRBJ2-5 NA TRBD2 TRBV7-2 CASSLGSGGAGETQYF TGTGCCAGCAGCTTAGGGAGCGGGGGGGCCGGGGAGACCCAGTACTTC